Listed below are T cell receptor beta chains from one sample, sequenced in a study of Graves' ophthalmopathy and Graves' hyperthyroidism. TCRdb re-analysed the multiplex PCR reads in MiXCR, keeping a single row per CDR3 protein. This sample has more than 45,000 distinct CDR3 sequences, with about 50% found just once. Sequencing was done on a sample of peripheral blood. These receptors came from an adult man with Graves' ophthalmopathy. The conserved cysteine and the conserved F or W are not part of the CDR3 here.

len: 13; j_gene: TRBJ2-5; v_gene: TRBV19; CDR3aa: ASSSERGLKETQY
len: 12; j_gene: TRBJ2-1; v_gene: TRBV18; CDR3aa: ASSPVTSGRPLF
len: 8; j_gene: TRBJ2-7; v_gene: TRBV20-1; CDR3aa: SAREAAKN
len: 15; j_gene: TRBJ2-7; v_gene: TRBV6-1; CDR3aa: ASSVSGTPSSVYEQY
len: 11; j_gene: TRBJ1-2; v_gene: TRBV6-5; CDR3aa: ASSYSGGYGYT
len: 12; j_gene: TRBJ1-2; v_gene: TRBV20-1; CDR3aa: SARDIQGAYGYT
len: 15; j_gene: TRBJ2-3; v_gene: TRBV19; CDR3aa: ASSIDPSGKKADTQY
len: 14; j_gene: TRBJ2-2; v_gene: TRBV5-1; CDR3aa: ASSQGLAADTGELF
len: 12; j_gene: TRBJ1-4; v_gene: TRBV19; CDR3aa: ASCKGGIGEKLF
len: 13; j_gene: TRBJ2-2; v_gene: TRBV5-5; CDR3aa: ASSWGTGGTGELF
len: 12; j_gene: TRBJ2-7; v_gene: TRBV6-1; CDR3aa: ASSERTGGDEQY
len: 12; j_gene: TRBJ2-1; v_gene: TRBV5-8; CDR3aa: ASSPLTGENEQF
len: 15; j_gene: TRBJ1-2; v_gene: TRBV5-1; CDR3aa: ASSLSPPGQDSYGYT
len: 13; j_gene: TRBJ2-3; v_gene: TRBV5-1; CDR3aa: ASSFGVVATDTQY
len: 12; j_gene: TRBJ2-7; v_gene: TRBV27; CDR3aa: ASRLPGQGYEQY
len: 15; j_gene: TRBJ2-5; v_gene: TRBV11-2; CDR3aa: ASSPNTLAGGQETQY
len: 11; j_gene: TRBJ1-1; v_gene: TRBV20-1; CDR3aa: SAIEGGSTEAF
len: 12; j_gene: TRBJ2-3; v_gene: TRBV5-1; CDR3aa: ASSLRDPTDTQY
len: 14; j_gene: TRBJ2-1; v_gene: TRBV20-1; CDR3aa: SALQTGTSGRGEQF
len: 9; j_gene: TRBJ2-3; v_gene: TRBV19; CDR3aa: ASSNRDSRY
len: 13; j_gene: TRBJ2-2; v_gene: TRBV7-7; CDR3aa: ASSLDRAGSGELF
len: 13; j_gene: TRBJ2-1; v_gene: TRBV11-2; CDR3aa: VSSLAAGTVMGQF
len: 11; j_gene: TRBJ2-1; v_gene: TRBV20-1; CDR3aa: SATSGRANEQF
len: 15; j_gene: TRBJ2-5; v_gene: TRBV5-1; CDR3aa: ASSHGTSGTYQETQY
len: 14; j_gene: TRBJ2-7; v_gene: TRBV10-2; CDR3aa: ASSLVRGGRAYEQY
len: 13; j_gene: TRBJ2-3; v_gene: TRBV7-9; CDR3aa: ASSLGVGFTDTQY
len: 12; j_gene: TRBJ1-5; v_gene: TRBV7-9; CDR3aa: ASSSTDSNQPQH
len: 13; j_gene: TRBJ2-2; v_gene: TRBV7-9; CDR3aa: ASSSTSSASGEPF
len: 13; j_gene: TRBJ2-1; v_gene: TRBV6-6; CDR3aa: ASSRSRDSYNEQF
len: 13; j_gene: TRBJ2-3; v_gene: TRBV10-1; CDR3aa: ASSPGTSETDTQY
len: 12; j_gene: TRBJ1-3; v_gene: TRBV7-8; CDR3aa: ASSSEHPGNTIY
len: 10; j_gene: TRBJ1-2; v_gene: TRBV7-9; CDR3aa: ASSFSLIGYT
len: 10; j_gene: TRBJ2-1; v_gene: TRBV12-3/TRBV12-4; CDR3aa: ASSPVWDRQF
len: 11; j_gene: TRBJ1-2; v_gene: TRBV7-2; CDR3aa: ASSMTSHYGYT
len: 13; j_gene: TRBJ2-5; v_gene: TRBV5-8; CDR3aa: ASSLDGTSQETQY
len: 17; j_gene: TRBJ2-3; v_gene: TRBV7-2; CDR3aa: ASSSEPLAGAASTDTQY
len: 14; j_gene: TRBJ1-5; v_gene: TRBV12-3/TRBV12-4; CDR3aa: ASSGGTSGYQEAQH
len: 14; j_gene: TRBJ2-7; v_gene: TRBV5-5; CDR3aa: ASSSAGTGRLYEQY
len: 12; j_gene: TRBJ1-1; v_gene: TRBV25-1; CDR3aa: ATSSWGQRAEAF
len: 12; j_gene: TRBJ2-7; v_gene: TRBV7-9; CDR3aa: ASSLGAGYNEQY
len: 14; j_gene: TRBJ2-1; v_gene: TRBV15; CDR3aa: ATSRGTGSSYNEQF
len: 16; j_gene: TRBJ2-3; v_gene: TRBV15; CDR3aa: ATSREPTGGSSTDTQY
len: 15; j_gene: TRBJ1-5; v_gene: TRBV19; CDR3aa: ASRDIGQAYSNQPQH
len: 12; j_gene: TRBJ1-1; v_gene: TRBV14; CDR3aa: ASSHSTRNTEAF
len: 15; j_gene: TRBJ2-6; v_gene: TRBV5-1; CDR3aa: ASSYRPEGSGANVLT
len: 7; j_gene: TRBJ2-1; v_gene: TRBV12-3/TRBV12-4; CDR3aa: ASRPGQL
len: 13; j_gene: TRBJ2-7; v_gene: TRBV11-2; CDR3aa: ASSLERVMGGEQY
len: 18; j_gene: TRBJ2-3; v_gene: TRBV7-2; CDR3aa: ASSLGGPRVYGTITDTQY
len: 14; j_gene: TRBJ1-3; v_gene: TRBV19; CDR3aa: ASSIRAGTGANTVY
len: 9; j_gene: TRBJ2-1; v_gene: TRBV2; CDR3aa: ASSAGTSSF
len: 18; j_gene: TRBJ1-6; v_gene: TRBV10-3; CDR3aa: AMYLCATSVTKEINSPLH
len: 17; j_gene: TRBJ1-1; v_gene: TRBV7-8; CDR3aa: ASSLAQGGGEKPNTEAF
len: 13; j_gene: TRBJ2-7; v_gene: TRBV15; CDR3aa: ATSRAASGSYEQY
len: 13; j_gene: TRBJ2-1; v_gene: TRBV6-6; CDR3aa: ASSDGAGEADTQF
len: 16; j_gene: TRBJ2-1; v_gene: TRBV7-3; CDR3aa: ASSLTGIGTSGYNEQF